A single sample is the source of the 31 T cell receptor beta chains below, sequenced in a study of blood T cells in healthy people across ages. The second PCR ran about 6 to 11 cycles with a sample-barcoded 5' primer and J-beta primers. MiXCR was run by TCRdb on the 5' RACE reads, yielding one entry per CDR3 protein. Of more than 650,000 distinct CDR3 sequences listed, about 20% are singletons. The specimen sequenced was blood. The receptors stem from a man in his sixties or seventies in good health.

The chain has TRBV20-1 and TRBJ2-1, with 11 bases identical to TRBD2. CDR3 length: 15 amino acids. Germline lookup yields CDR1 DFQATT and CDR2 SNEGSKA (reference sequence). Germline trimming cut 6 bases from V and 4 bases from J; bases unmatched to any gene: 8. The CDR3 bases are TGCAGTGCCTCGAGACTAGCGGGAACTTACAATGAGCAGTTCTTC. It is translated as CSASRLAGTYNEQFF.

This clonotype showed up just a few times. The rearrangement uses TRBV7-2 and TRBJ1-4; D is ambiguous. The CDR3 consists of 16 residues. The germline CDR1 and CDR2 sequences are SGHTA and FQGNSA. Trimming pared 5 bases from V and 5 bases from J, leaving 18 bases between. As DNA, the CDR3 is TGTGCCAGCAGCCCGGTCCCGGGGTCTTGGAATGAAAAACTGTTTTTT. It specifies CASSPVPGSWNEKLFF.

This clonotype was observed a handful of times. The rearrangement uses TRBV18 and TRBJ2-5, with a possible D match to TRBD1 (7 bases). CDR3 length: 15 amino acids. Germline V gives CDR1 KGHSH, CDR2 LQKENI. V was pared by 3 bases and J by 3 bases, with 14 bases between. In nucleotides, the CDR3 is TGTGCCAGCTCACCGCGGGACAGTGATAAAGAGACCCAGTACTTC. It codes for CASSPRDSDKETQYF.

The chain employs TRBV12-3 or TRBV12-4 and TRBJ1-2; TRBD1 aligns across 7 bases. J gave up 2 bases and V 6 bases, and 6 bases lay outside the gene matches. The length of the CDR3 is 14 residues. CDR3 nucleotide sequence: TGTGCCAGCAGGCCTTCGGGACAGAACTATGGCTACACCTTC. As protein: CASRPSGQNYGYTF.

V usage is TRBV12-3 or TRBV12-4 and J usage is TRBJ2-1, with 8 bases lining up with TRBD1. V lost 6 bases and J lost 6; bases outside the gene matches: 10. The CDR3 is made up of 15 amino acids. CDR3 sequence reads: CASRSRQGAINEQFF. CDR3 DNA: TGTGCCAGCAGGTCCCGTCAGGGGGCTATCAATGAGCAGTTCTTC.

The chain joins TRBV6-6 to TRBJ2-5; TRBD2 agrees at 7 bases. The DNA end favors TRBJ2-7, so the J call may be wrong. CDR3 length: 13 residues. Germline V lookup: CDR1 MNHNY, CDR2 SVGAGI (reference sequence). CDR3 sequence (DNA): TGTGCCAGCAGTTCCCGGACTAGTTACGAGCAGTACGTC. Protein product: CASSSRTSYEQYV.

The chain couples TRBV25-1 to TRBJ1-1, with 8 bases aligning to TRBD1. Per the germline V gene, CDR1 is MGHDK and CDR2 is SYGVNS. The V gene end was trimmed by 4 bases and the J gene end by 4 bases; junction bases not matched to a gene: 14. This CDR3 is built from 17 residues. CDR3 DNA: TGTGCCAGCAGTGGGGTGCAGGGGGCGCGCGGGGTCACTGAAGCTTTCTTT. This codes for CASSGVQGARGVTEAFF.

This clonotype came up many times. The chain uses TRBV7-9 and TRBJ1-1; unclear D gene. The germline CDR1 and CDR2 sequences are SEHNR and FQNEAQ (reference sequence). Trimming left V 1 base short and J 4 bases short, with 10 bases between. The CDR3 runs to 14 residues. CDR3 in DNA: TGTGCCAGCAGCTTAGGCAGTCGGGCCACTGAAGCTTTCTTT. Residues: CASSLGSRATEAFF. Together with reference TRBV7-9 and TRBJ1-1, the CDR3 gives the full variable domain: DTGVSQNPRHKITKRGQNVTFRCDPISEHNRLYWYRQTLGQGPEFLTYFQNEAQLEKSRLLSDRFSAERPKGSFSTLEIQRTEQGDSAMYLCASSLGSRATEAFFGQGTRLTVV.

The CDR3 reads CASNPTANYGYTF. DNA for the CDR3: TGTGCCAGCAACCCGACGGCTAACTATGGCTACACCTTC. V gene TRBV6-6 combines with J gene TRBJ1-2, with no clear D. This CDR3 is 13 amino acids long. Trimming removed 7 bases from V and 0 bases from J, with 9 bases in between. The V gene's germline CDR1 is MNHNY and CDR2 SVGAGI (reference sequence).

In its sample, this clonotype was seen a few times. Written as DNA, the CDR3 is TGTGCCACCAGCAGAGATGCAGGGACTAACTATGGCTACACCTTC. Amino acid sequence: CATSRDAGTNYGYTF. The genes are TRBV15 and TRBJ1-2; D perhaps matches TRBD1 (5 bases). Germline V gene data show CDR1 as LNHNV and CDR2 as YYDKDF (reference sequence). V gave up 0 bases and J gave up 0 bases, with 8 bases separating them. CDR3 length equals 15 residues.

The rearrangement joins TRBV28 to TRBJ1-2, with D hard to call. Looked up from germline, CDR1 is MDHEN and CDR2 is SYDVKM. The CDR3 sequence is 12 residues long. V was clipped by 2 bases and J by 8 bases, with 9 bases between them. The CDR3 sequence: CASSLVTGGYTF. The CDR3 region has the DNA TGTGCCAGCAGTTTAGTGACTGGCGGCTACACCTTC.

This clonotype was seen only a few times. Mismatch with germline at one junction end may stem from a read error. V usage is TRBV29-1 and J usage is TRBJ1-1; TRBD1 matches at 9 bases. The CDR3 has 13 residues. CDR1 is SQVTM, CDR2 ANQGSEA, per germline. The CDR3 reads CSVGGQGITGAFF. In DNA, the CDR3 is TGCAGCGTTGGCGGACAGGGGATCACTGGAGCTTTCTTT.

The chain couples TRBV7-6 to TRBJ2-3; D is ambiguous. This CDR3 spans 15 amino acids. Germline values: CDR1 SGHVS, CDR2 FNYEAQ. V was shortened by 5 bases and J by 4 bases, with 16 bases between the two germline ends. The CDR3 region has the DNA TGTGCCAGCAGCCCGTCTTGGTCTGGGGCAGATACGCAGTATTTT. This codes for CASSPSWSGADTQYF.

This sequence joins TRBV20-1 and TRBJ2-1, with 10 positions matching TRBD2. This CDR3 region has 14 residues. CDR1 is DFQATT and CDR2 is SNEGSKA in the germline V gene (reference sequence). Here the CDR3 DNA reads TGCAGGGCCAGAAGCGGGAGGGCCGGAAATGAGCAGTTCTTC. Translated: CRARSGRAGNEQFF.

This clonotype has more than one count but fewer than ten. The chain employs TRBV6-5 and TRBJ2-3; 7 bases are shared with TRBD2. CDR3 length: 16 residues. Per the germline V gene, CDR1 is MNHEY and CDR2 is SVGAGI. J was trimmed by 13 bases and V by 4 bases; bases with no gene match: 20. The CDR3 loop reads CASSSFSSGARLTEYF. DNA of the CDR3: TGTGCCAGCAGTTCCTTTTCCAGCGGGGCTCGTCTAACAGAGTATTTT.

This clonotype was recorded a few times. V is TRBV7-9 and J is TRBJ1-1, with a tentative D call TRBD1 (5 bases). Germline V gives CDR1 SEHNR, CDR2 FQNEAQ (reference sequence). This CDR3 contains 15 residues. Between the trimmed V and J ends, which lost 3 bases and 1 base, there was a span of 12 bases. DNA for the CDR3: TGTGCCAGCAGCTTGCGGGACGGGAAGAACACTGAAGCTTTCTTT. This gives the protein CASSLRDGKNTEAFF.

The CDR3 region is CASSLGSSGSGDNEQFF. The CDR3 nucleotides read TGCGCCAGCAGCTTGGGAAGTAGCGGGAGTGGTGACAATGAGCAGTTCTTC. The V and J genes are TRBV5-1 and TRBJ2-1; TRBD2 matches 9 bases. The V and J ends lost 0 bases and 5 bases, in that order; junction bases with no gene match: 9. The germline CDR1 and CDR2 sequences are SGHRS and YFSETQ. The CDR3 loop spans 17 amino acids.

This clonotype was found a few times. The chain carries TRBV7-2 and TRBJ2-1, with 10 bases lining up with TRBD2. After removal of 1 base from V and 0 bases from J, the junction contained 3 bases not matched to a gene. CDR3 size: 17 residues. Looked up from germline, CDR1 is SGHTA and CDR2 is FQGNSA. The chain's CDR3 is CASSLGLAGNSYNEQFF. The DNA for the CDR3 is TGTGCCAGCAGCTTAGGACTAGCGGGTAACTCCTACAATGAGCAGTTCTTC. The complete variable domain, with remaining parts taken from reference TRBV7-2 and TRBJ2-1, reads GAGVSQSPSNKVTEKGKDVELRCDPISGHTALYWYRQSLGQGLEFLIYFQGNSAPDKSGLPSDRFSAERTGGSVSTLTIQRTQQEDSAVYLCASSLGLAGNSYNEQFFGPGTRLTVL.

The CDR3 DNA reads as TGCAGTGTGACTAGCGGGGGGTTAACCTCCTACAATGAGCAGTTCTTC. Amino acids: CSVTSGGLTSYNEQFF. The V call is TRBV20-1, the J call TRBJ2-1, with 13 positions matching TRBD2. Germline loops: CDR1 DFQATT, CDR2 SNEGSKA (reference sequence). The CDR3 length is 16 residues. The junction had 6 bases not matched to a gene; V was cut back by 7 bases and J by 0 bases.

The chain links TRBV5-1 to TRBJ2-2; 8 bases fit TRBD2. The ends lost 4 bases at V and 4 bases at J; junction bases unmatched: 6. From germline, CDR1 is SGHRS and CDR2 YFSETQ. The CDR3 spans 15 residues. The CDR3 DNA sequence: TGCGCCAGCAGCCCCATGACTAGCGCCACCGGGGAGCTGTTTTTT. Translated: CASSPMTSATGELFF.

This clonotype has only a few counts. The V gene is TRBV9, the J gene TRBJ2-3, with 7 bases identical to TRBD2. V lost 2 bases, J lost 8 bases, and 5 bases stayed unmatched. The CDR3 consists of 13 residues. Germline V gene lookup returns CDR1 SGDLS and CDR2 YYNGEE. This CDR3 reads CASSVRLATTQYF. In nucleotides, the CDR3 is TGTGCCAGCAGCGTGCGACTAGCAACTACGCAGTATTTT.

J is TRBJ2-3 and V is TRBV5-1; 10 nucleotides agree with TRBD2. Germline-derived CDR1 and CDR2 are SGHRS and YFSETQ. This CDR3 is built from 16 residues. The V and J ends lost 2 bases and 2 bases, in that order; junction bases with no gene match: 5. Here the CDR3 reads CASSFSGGSLTDTQYF. The CDR3 nucleotides are TGCGCCAGCAGCTTTAGCGGGGGGTCACTCACAGATACGCAGTATTTT. Together with reference TRBV5-1 and TRBJ2-3, the CDR3 gives the full variable domain: KAGVTQTPRYLIKTRGQQVTLSCSPISGHRSVSWYQQTPGQGLQFLFEYFSETQRNKGNFPGRFSGRQFSNSRSEMNVSTLELGDSALYLCASSFSGGSLTDTQYFGPGTRLTVL.

Only a few counts were recorded for this clonotype. The rearrangement joins TRBV12-3 or TRBV12-4 to TRBJ1-5; D unclear. The CDR3 is 13 amino acids. V was trimmed by 3 bases and J by 4 bases, leaving 7 bases between them. CDR3 protein: CASSFSRNQPQHF. CDR3 sequence (DNA): TGTGCCAGCAGTTTTTCCAGAAATCAGCCCCAGCATTTT.

In its sample, this clonotype was seen a few times. The rearrangement links TRBV7-9 to TRBJ2-2; 8 nucleotides agree with TRBD1. The V and J ends lost 7 bases and 0 bases, in that order; junction bases with no gene match: 1. This CDR3 comprises 14 residues. From germline, CDR1 is SEHNR and CDR2 FQNEAQ (reference sequence). Here the CDR3 DNA reads TGTGCCAGCACGGGACAGGCGAACACCGGGGAGCTGTTTTTT. As protein: CASTGQANTGELFF.

The chain couples TRBV9 to TRBJ2-3; D is ambiguous. Per germline, CDR1 SGDLS and CDR2 YYNGEE. There are 15 residues in the CDR3. V lost 7 bases and J 1 base, leaving 16 bases between the germline ends. The CDR3 DNA is TGTGCCAGCTGCCCAAGTGATTATGGCACAGATACGCAGTATTTT. It translates to CASCPSDYGTDTQYF.

There are a few counts of this clonotype. This chain joins TRBV13 and TRBJ1-3; maybe TRBD1 (6 bases). Trimming cost V 2 bases and J 2 bases, with 10 bases left between them. This CDR3 has 15 residues. CDR1 and CDR2 from the germline V gene are PRHDT and FYEKMQ (reference sequence). The chain's CDR3 is CASSLTYRAGNTIYF. The CDR3 nucleotides are TGTGCCAGCAGCTTAACCTACAGGGCTGGAAACACCATATATTTT.

V is TRBV29-1 and J is TRBJ1-1; D is perhaps TRBD1 (6 bases). The germline gives CDR1 SQVTM, CDR2 ANQGSEA. This CDR3 comprises 11 residues. Between the trimmed V and J ends, which lost 7 bases and 8 bases, there was a span of 14 bases. The CDR3 loop is CSAIGGREAFF. CDR3 DNA sequence: TGCAGCGCCATCGGGGGGCGGGAAGCTTTCTTT.

This clonotype has a handful of counts. V and J are TRBV18 and TRBJ1-1, with D unresolved. CDR3 size: 15 residues. Trimming took 3 bases from V and 0 from J, leaving 11 bases between them. Germline-derived CDR1 and CDR2 are KGHSH and LQKENI. The chain's CDR3 is CASSPAKAMNTEAFF. Here the CDR3 DNA reads TGTGCCAGCTCACCGGCAAAAGCCATGAACACTGAAGCTTTCTTT. The full variable domain, its missing parts supplied by reference TRBV18 and TRBJ1-1, is NAGVMQNPRHLVRRRGQEARLRCSPMKGHSHVYWYRQLPEEGLKFMVYLQKENIIDESGMPKERFSAEFPKEGPSILRIQQVVRGDSAAYFCASSPAKAMNTEAFFGQGTRLTVV.

This clonotype came up a few times. CDR3 residues: CASSLAHPAGRHTIYF. CDR3 coding DNA: TGTGCCAGCAGCTTAGCCCACCCGGCAGGGCGCCACACCATATATTTT. The rearrangement uses TRBV7-6 and TRBJ1-3; D is perhaps TRBD1 (5 bases). V lost 0 bases, J lost 8 bases, and 17 bases lay in between. Per the germline V gene, CDR1 is SGHVS and CDR2 is FNYEAQ. The CDR3 extends over 16 amino acids.

This clonotype was picked up a small number of times. The rearrangement joins TRBV27 to TRBJ2-5; 9 nucleotides match TRBD2. Per germline, CDR1 MNHEY and CDR2 SMNVEV (reference sequence). V shed 8 bases and J 4 bases; nucleotides not matched to a gene: 14. The CDR3 consists of 16 residues. CDR3 DNA sequence: TGTGCCAGCTCCCCAACCCCCGGACTAGCGCTAGAGACCCAGTACTTC. This sequence encodes CASSPTPGLALETQYF.

The genes are TRBV3-1 and TRBJ2-3; 9 nucleotides line up with TRBD2. The CDR3 has 15 amino acids. Looked up from germline, CDR1 is LGHDT and CDR2 is YNNKEL (reference sequence). J lost 5 bases, V lost 4 bases, and 7 bases had no gene match. For the CDR3, the DNA is TGTGCCAGCAGCCTCACGCGGGAGGGAAGAGATACGCAGTATTTT. Amino acid sequence: CASSLTREGRDTQYF.